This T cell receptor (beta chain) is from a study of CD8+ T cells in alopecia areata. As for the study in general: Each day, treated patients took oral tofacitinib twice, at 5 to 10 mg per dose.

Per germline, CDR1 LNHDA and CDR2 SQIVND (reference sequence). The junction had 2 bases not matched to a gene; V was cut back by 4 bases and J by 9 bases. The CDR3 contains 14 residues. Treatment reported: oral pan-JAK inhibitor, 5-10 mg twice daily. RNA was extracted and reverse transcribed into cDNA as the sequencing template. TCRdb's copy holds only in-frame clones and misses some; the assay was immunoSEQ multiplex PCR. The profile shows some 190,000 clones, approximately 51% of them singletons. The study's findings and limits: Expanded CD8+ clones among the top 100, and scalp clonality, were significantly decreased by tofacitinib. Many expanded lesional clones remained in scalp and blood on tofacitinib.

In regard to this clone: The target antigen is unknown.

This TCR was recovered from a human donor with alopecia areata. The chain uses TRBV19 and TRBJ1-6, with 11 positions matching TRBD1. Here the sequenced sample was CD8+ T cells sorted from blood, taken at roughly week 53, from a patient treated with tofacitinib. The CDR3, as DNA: TGTGCCAGTAGTAGGGGACAGGGGGTTTCACCCCTCCACTTT. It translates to CASSRGQGVSPLHF.